This note documents a single T cell receptor (beta chain) sequence. This clonotype has more than one count but fewer than ten. It has no known antigen specificity. Per-base qualities were not stored, and no clone one base away is much larger. The sample is drawn from a study of CD8+CD57+ T cells in acquired aplastic anemia listed by TCRdb under 2018. With respect to the entire study: On average, sorted CD4+ and CD8+ cells yielded around 3.5 ug of extracted DNA, with a range of about 0.19 to 30 ug. A CD8+CD57+ expansion meant a frequency higher than the mean frequency seen in healthy subjects. Results and caveats for the whole study, not just this receptor: Fewer than 35 CD8+ CDR3 sequences were found to be shared between patients and controls, but these sequences appeared to be highly expressed in patients and within the immunodominant clones of the patients. Patients and healthy controls showed no significant difference in CD8+ Simpson's diversity (P=0.060).

Trimming costs V 6 bases and J 6 bases, and their ends lie 14 bases apart. Counted from cysteine to phenylalanine, this CDR3 has 13 amino acids. The DNA shown is the 39-base CDR3, in frame from base 1. Reading the germline V gene (reference sequence) gives CDR1 DFQATT and CDR2 SNEGSKA. Profiling of TCR beta VDJ combinations and CDR3 sequences used genomic DNA as the template. TCR repertoire sequencing was run on an Illumina HiSeq 2000. Per the source publication's procedure: TRBV/TRBJ rearrangement plots, CDR3 size and DJ length profiles, and Simpson's diversity index were used to evaluate the repertoires. The most abundant DNA sequence in the deep sequencing data was defined as the immunodominant clone. CDR3 amino acid sequences were screened for sharing across subjects and were compared with published repertoires and the VDJdb database. TCRdb itself trimmed the public reads at Q25 with fastp, ran MiXCR and retained productive beta chains. Each CDR3 protein gets just one entry, which takes the most common genes and DNA from the rows behind it. In this record, the V and J calls reflect TCRdb's handling and not the investigators' own analysis. The sample table holds approximately 470,000 distinct CDR3 sequences, of which roughly a third were seen once. The ten largest clones capture 0.75% to 0.95% of the sample.

The patients picked for sequencing were ones in whom flow cytometry had shown an expansion of CD8+CD57+ cells. Severe acquired aplastic anemia was diagnosed in all patients according to International Study of Aplastic Anemia and Agranulocytosis and Camitta criteria. No therapy had been received by the patients at the time of blood sampling. TCR repertoires of sorted CD4+ and CD8+ blood T cells from severe aplastic anemia patients and healthy subjects were deep-sequenced in the study. In the USA, patient enrollment took place under clinicaltrials.gov protocols 00001620, 01623167, 00001397, 00071045, 00081523 and 00961064. Ficoll-Paque density gradient centrifugation was used to isolate peripheral blood mononuclear cells. Before DNA extraction, CD4+ and CD8+ T cells were sorted by FACS or by magnetic beads.

Sequencing was carried out using sorted CD4+, CD8+, or CD8+CD57+ T cells (not recorded which) from PBMCs. The sequence came from a human donor with aplastic anemia. Recombination linked TRBV20-1 to TRBJ2-2, with the D assignment possibly TRBD1 or TRBD2, given 6 matching bases for each. The CDR3 protein: CSAPGGGAGELFF. The nucleotide sequence is given as TGCAGTGCGCCCGGGGGCGGGGCCGGGGAGCTGTTTTTT.